Ten or more counts support the clone carrying this T cell receptor (beta chain). Antigen specificity is unknown. Amplification of TCR beta CDR3 regions was performed using RNA transcripts as template. TCR CDR3 underwent first-round RT-PCR with the HTBI primer set. TCRdb analysed the multiplex PCR reads with MiXCR anew, one entry per CDR3 protein. The sample carries under 400,000 distinct CDR3 sequences, 21% recorded once. These data come from a study of T cells in Graves' hyperthyroidism and ophthalmopathy. On the basis of clinical symptoms, serum thyroxine and TRAb, thyroid ultrasound and orbital computed tomography, diagnoses were made. Trimming cost V 3 bases and J 5 bases, with 10 bases left between them. CDR1 DFQATT and CDR2 SNEGSKA come from the germline V gene (reference sequence). There are 12 residues in the CDR3. Broader study findings: A 13 V-J signature model discriminated ophthalmopathy versus stable hyperthyroidism. Ophthalmopathy was identified by the model a median approximately 6.4 months ahead of onset.

The receptor comes from a woman between 45 and 60 years old with Graves' hyperthyroidism. This rearrangement joins TRBV20-1 to TRBJ2-5; no reliable D call. What was sequenced was blood. CDR3 sequence: CSARTGWETQYF. In nucleotides, the CDR3 is TGCAGTGCTAGGACCGGGTGGGAGACCCAGTACTTC.